The 8 T cell receptor beta chains below were found in one sample sequenced in a study of blood T cell repertoires in COVID-19. Using immunoSEQ multiplex PCR, the repertoire was profiled, and TCRdb retains in-frame clones only, with some absent. The table lists 99,000 or so clones, 81% of them singletons, with approximately 9% in the top ten. Sequencing was performed on peripheral blood. The source of these receptors is a woman between 70 and 85 years old with acute or convalescent COVID-19.

This chain links TRBV6-5 with TRBJ2-7; tentatively, D is TRBD1 (6 bases). The CDR3 has 15 residues. Germline CDR1 is MNHEY and CDR2 is SVGAGI. The V end was cut by 6 bases, the J end by 0 bases, with 15 bases between. The chain's CDR3 is CASRYTGLTSYEQYF. Written as DNA, the CDR3 is TGTGCCAGCAGGTATACAGGGTTGACCTCCTACGAGCAGTACTTC.

This clone was recorded many times. This chain uses TRBV7-2 with TRBJ2-7, with a tentative D call TRBD2 (6 bases). The germline CDR1 and CDR2 sequences are SGHTA and FQGNSA. Trimming shortened V by 2 bases and J by 4 bases, and 15 bases separated the two germline ends. CDR3 length equals 15 residues. The CDR3 protein is CASSLMGSGGYEQYF. CDR3 sequence (DNA): TGTGCCAGCAGCTTAATGGGGAGCGGAGGGTACGAGCAGTACTTC. Based on the CDR3 plus reference TRBV7-2 and TRBJ2-7, the full variable domain is GAGVSQSPSNKVTEKGKDVELRCDPISGHTALYWYRQSLGQGLEFLIYFQGNSAPDKSGLPSDRFSAERTGGSVSTLTIQRTQQEDSAVYLCASSLMGSGGYEQYFGPGTRLTVT.

The rearrangement links TRBV19 to TRBJ1-1; D may be TRBD1 (5 bases). The CDR3 runs 13 residues. Germline lookup yields CDR1 LNHDA and CDR2 SQIVND (reference sequence). Trimming pared 6 bases from V and 3 bases from J, leaving 11 bases between. The CDR3 DNA reads TGTGCCAGTAGACCCCAGGGTCACACTGAAGCTTTCTTT. Protein sequence: CASRPQGHTEAFF. The full variable domain, with the rest looked up from reference TRBV19 and TRBJ1-1, is DGGITQSPKYLFRKEGQNVTLSCEQNLNHDAMYWYRQDPGQGLRLIYYSQIVNDFQKGDIAEGYSVSREKKESFPLTVTSAQKNPTAFYLCASRPQGHTEAFFGQGTRLTVV.

V is TRBV5-4 and J is TRBJ2-7; TRBD2 matches at 16 bases. Germline trimming cut 4 bases from V and 5 bases from J; bases unmatched to any gene: 6. The CDR3 has 16 amino acids. Germline CDR1 is SGHNT and CDR2 is YYREEE (reference sequence). The CDR3 nucleotides are TGTGCCAGCAGCCCGGGGGGACTAGCGGGAGGGAACGAGCAGTACTTC. Protein sequence: CASSPGGLAGGNEQYF.

The chain employs TRBV19 and TRBJ1-1; D is unresolved. CDR1 is LNHDA, CDR2 SQIVND, per germline (reference sequence). V gave up 9 bases and J gave up 11 bases, with 16 bases separating them. This CDR3 is 11 amino acids long. The CDR3 DNA reads as TGTGCCAGCGCGTCCGGCGGAGAGGCTTTCTTT. Residues: CASASGGEAFF.

The genes are TRBV4-1 and TRBJ1-3, with TRBD1 as a possible D gene (5 bases). The CDR3 sequence is 19 residues long. The ends were cut back, 0 bases at V and 0 bases at J, with 18 bases in the middle. Germline assignment: CDR1 MGHRA and CDR2 YSYEKL. This CDR3 reads CASSQDAGGRHHSGNTIYF. The CDR3 DNA sequence: TGCGCCAGCAGCCAAGATGCTGGGGGGAGACACCACTCTGGAAACACCATATATTTT.

The rearrangement uses TRBV12-3 or TRBV12-4 and TRBJ2-2; tentative D call: TRBD2 (6 bases). V was clipped by 3 bases and J by 7 bases, with 6 bases between them. The CDR3 spans 12 residues. The CDR3 sequence: CASSLRDGELFF. CDR3 DNA sequence: TGTGCCAGCAGTTTGCGGGACGGGGAGCTGTTTTTT.

The chain uses TRBV6-6 and TRBJ1-2; D is undetermined. Between the trimmed V and J ends, which lost 6 bases and 2 bases, there was a span of 16 bases. Per the germline V gene, CDR1 is MNHNY and CDR2 is SVGAGI (reference sequence). The CDR3 has 15 amino acids. The CDR3 reads CASSPGRDRNYGYTF. CDR3 nucleotides: TGTGCCAGCAGCCCCGGGAGGGATAGGAACTATGGCTACACCTTC.